Detailed here is one T cell receptor (beta chain). The antigen is undetermined. This record comes from a study of cytomegalovirus exposure and HLA in healthy donors. Amplification used 60 Vbeta primers and 13 Jbeta primers. The data were produced by immunoSEQ multiplex PCR, yet TCRdb's version contains in-frame clones alone and is incomplete. The profile shows more than 80,000 clones, more than 65% of them singletons. Study-wide results and limits: Rarity characterized most TCR sequences, yet some public TCRs appeared in many donors. Reported results showed that the classifier diagnosed cytomegalovirus status with high specificity and sensitivity. Reported findings show TCR beta sequences accurately forecast HLA-A and HLA-B alleles in most subjects.

Unmatched junction bases numbered 11, after V lost 4 bases and J lost 14 bases. CDR1 and CDR2 from the germline V gene are MGHDK and SYGVNS. There are 14 residues in the CDR3. The TCR was taken from a human donor in good health. The sample comprised PBMCs. The rearrangement joins TRBV25-1 to TRBJ1-5; 10 bases align to TRBD1. CDR3 in amino acids: CASSGPGTGAPEHF. In nucleotides, the CDR3 is TGTGCCAGCAGTGGTCCCGGGACAGGGGCCCCCGAGCATTTT.